The rows below give T cell receptor beta chains drawn from one sample of a study of PD-1 blockade in classical Hodgkin lymphoma. Data came from immunoSEQ multiplex PCR; TCRdb stores just in-frame clones and leaves some out. The repertoire includes approximately 100,000 clones, 80% to 95% of them detected once, and less than 3.5% sits in the top ten. Sequencing used peripheral blood mononuclear cells (PBMCs), obtained at baseline. The receptors were sampled from a human donor with classical Hodgkin lymphoma. Each CDR3 is given with its conserved first and last residue. A D gene is named only where the DNA matches it firmly. Clone size, where shown, is once, few, many, or a class for clones that have expanded.

J gene | D gene | V gene | clone size | CDR3 protein | CDR3 DNA
TRBJ2-2 | - | TRBV7-9 | - | CASSLGTGTGELFF | TGTGCCAGCAGCTTAGGTACAGGGACCGGGGAGCTGTTTTTT
TRBJ2-3 | TRBD2 | TRBV5-1 | - | CASSSNLAGGPRWTDTQYF | TGCGCCAGCAGCTCGAACCTAGCGGGAGGGCCCCGTTGGACAGATACGCAGTATTTT
TRBJ2-4 | TRBD1 | TRBV28 | - | CASSFSGGRYIQYF | TGTGCCAGCAGCTTTTCAGGGGGTCGGTACATTCAGTACTTC
TRBJ1-3 | - | TRBV9 | few | CASSASTVSSGNTIYF | TGTGCCAGCAGCGCTTCGACAGTCAGCTCTGGAAACACCATATATTTT
TRBJ2-5 | - | TRBV4-2 | once | CASSLGLQETQYF | TGTGCCAGCAGCCTGGGACTTCAAGAGACCCAGTACTTC
TRBJ2-3 | TRBD2 | TRBV27 | - | CASSLSRSTSNTQYF | TGTGCCAGCAGTTTATCTCGATCGACTAGCAATACGCAGTATTTT
TRBJ1-1 | TRBD1 | TRBV27 | - | CASSVDRGIDTEAFF | TGTGCCAGCAGTGTTGACAGGGGGATCGACACTGAAGCTTTCTTT
TRBJ1-5 | - | TRBV23-1 | - | CASSQSERAHRLNQPQHF | TGCGCCAGCAGTCAATCGGAAAGGGCCCACAGACTCAATCAGCCCCAGCATTTT
TRBJ2-3 | TRBD2 | TRBV29-1 | - | CSVSYTTSGRGTDTQYF | TGCAGCGTTTCTTATACGACTAGCGGGAGAGGGACAGATACGCAGTATTTT
TRBJ2-7 | - | TRBV30 | - | CAFTTRQTYEQYF | TGTGCCTTTACAACCCGACAGACCTACGAGCAGTACTTC